A single sample gave rise to the 6 T cell receptor beta chains below, sequenced in a study of PD-1 blockade in classical Hodgkin lymphoma. Relapses following autologous stem cell transplantation were seen in all patients, with brentuximab vedotin exposure varying. The data were produced by immunoSEQ multiplex PCR, yet TCRdb's version contains in-frame clones alone and is incomplete. Of tens of thousands of clones in the sample, roughly 90% were seen once. This sample comprised peripheral blood mononuclear cells (PBMCs), obtained at baseline. These receptors all come from a human donor with classical Hodgkin lymphoma.

This clone was recorded once. This rearrangement joins TRBV4-1 to TRBJ1-6; 7 nucleotides align to TRBD1. V lost 4 bases to trimming and J lost 3 bases; unmatched junction nucleotides: 3. This CDR3 contains 15 residues. CDR1 and CDR2 (germline): MGHRA, YSYEKL. CDR3 residues: CASSRGQDYNSPLHF. The CDR3 DNA reads TGCGCCAGCAGCCGAGGACAGGACTATAATTCACCCCTCCACTTT.

The chain is built from TRBV28 and TRBJ2-5, with D perhaps TRBD1 (6 bases). Germline V lookup: CDR1 MDHEN, CDR2 SYDVKM. Deletions cut 6 bases from V and 5 bases from J, with 16 bases between. The CDR3 runs to 14 residues. The CDR3, as DNA: TGTGCCAGCAGGGGGACAAGAGATACGGAGACCCAGTACTTC. It specifies CASRGTRDTETQYF.

This clone came up once. V and J are TRBV6-1 and TRBJ2-7; TRBD2 matches at 9 bases. Germline-derived CDR1 and CDR2 are MNHNS and SASEGT. This CDR3 has 14 amino acids. V lost 4 bases, J lost 2 bases, and 3 bases stayed unmatched. This CDR3 is CASSGLAGTYEQYF. CDR3 nucleotides: TGTGCCAGCAGTGGGCTAGCGGGAACCTACGAGCAGTACTTC.

The CDR3: CASSPGGLAGEQETQYF. The CDR3 nucleotides are TGCGCCAGCAGCCCCGGAGGACTAGCGGGGGAACAAGAGACCCAGTACTTC. This chain links TRBV4-1 with TRBJ2-5, with TRBD2 identical over 13 bases. V was clipped by 4 bases and J by 2 bases; unmatched bases: 7. The CDR3 extends over 17 amino acids. CDR1 MGHRA and CDR2 YSYEKL come from the germline V gene.

This rearrangement joins TRBV6-5 to TRBJ2-2, with D perhaps being TRBD1 or TRBD2 (5 bases each). Germline V gene sequence: CDR1 MNHEY, CDR2 SVGAGI. The V end was cut by 7 bases, the J end by 5 bases, with 14 bases between. The CDR3 length is 14 residues. The CDR3 is CASKTHGATGELFF. The CDR3 coding sequence is TGTGCCAGCAAAACCCACGGGGCTACCGGGGAGCTGTTTTTT.

V and J are TRBV29-1 and TRBJ2-7; 9 bases map to TRBD1. The CDR3 sequence is 19 residues long. From germline, CDR1 is SQVTM and CDR2 ANQGSEA. V shed 1 base and J 7 bases; nucleotides not matched to a gene: 23. CDR3 nucleotide sequence: TGCAGCGTTGAAGGGGGACAGGGCGCGGGAACGGGTATCCTTGGAGAGCAGTACTTC. Encoded protein: CSVEGGQGAGTGILGEQYF.